This is a list of T cell receptor beta chains from one sample in a study of blood T cell repertoires in COVID-19. Assay: immunoSEQ multiplex PCR; the TCRdb copy retains only in-frame clones and omits some. The sample yields some 250,000 clones, around 84% seen once. Sequences were obtained from peripheral blood. These receptors were taken from a man aged 55 to 70 with acute or convalescent COVID-19. The CDR3 runs from the conserved cysteine through the conserved F or W. The D gene is left open where the match is weak.

d_gene	v_gene	j_gene	CDR3nt	CDR3aa
TRBD2	TRBV4-1	TRBJ2-1	TGCGCCAGCAGTCGGACTAGCGGGAGGTTAAGTGAGCAGTTCTTC	CASSRTSGRLSEQFF
.	TRBV20-1	TRBJ2-1	TGCAGTGGGAGGAACTACAATGAGCAGTTCTTC	CSGRNYNEQFF
.	TRBV3-1/TRBV3-2	TRBJ2-7	TGTGCCAGCAGCCATGGTCCCGGAACTAGTTTCCACGAGCAGTACTTC	CASSHGPGTSFHEQYF
TRBD2	TRBV28	TRBJ2-4	TGTGCCAGCAAGAATAGCGGGAGGGCCCAAGCCAAAAACATTCAGTACTTC	CASKNSGRAQAKNIQYF
TRBD1	TRBV20-1	TRBJ1-2	TGCAGCGAGAGGACAGGCGGCGGCTACACCTTC	CSERTGGGYTF
TRBD1	TRBV5-1	TRBJ2-2	TGCGCCAGCAGCTTGGGCCCCGGGACAGGGAACACCGGGGAGCTGTTTTTT	CASSLGPGTGNTGELFF
.	TRBV7-9	TRBJ1-1	TGTGCCAGCAGCTTGAACAGCCGCACTGAAGCTTTCTTT	CASSLNSRTEAFF
.	TRBV13	TRBJ2-7	TGTGCCAGCAGCTCTAGGGGTAGCTACGATATCTACGAGCAGTACTTC	CASSSRGSYDIYEQYF
.	TRBV30	TRBJ1-4	TGTGCCTGGAGGAGAACCGGAGGGGAAAAACTGTTTTTT	CAWRRTGGEKLFF
.	TRBV11-2	TRBJ2-6	TGTGCCAGCAGCGTCTCAGGGGAACCTGGGGCCAACGTCCTGACTTTC	CASSVSGEPGANVLTF
TRBD2	TRBV28	TRBJ2-3	TGTGCCAGCAGTCGCGGGAGGGCGCGGGGAGATACGCAGTATTTT	CASSRGRARGDTQYF
.	TRBV6-5	TRBJ1-3	TGTGCCAGCAGAAAAGGGGCCAGCTCTGGAAACACCATATATTTT	CASRKGASSGNTIYF
.	TRBV5-1	TRBJ2-7	TGCGCCAGCAGCGACTTCCTAAGGGGCAGAAAACTCTACGAGCAGTACTTC	CASSDFLRGRKLYEQYF
.	TRBV5-1	TRBJ2-3	TGCGCCAGCTCGAGTTCGGATACGCAGTATTTT	CASSSSDTQYF
TRBD1	TRBV6-1	TRBJ2-7	TGTGCCAGCAGTGAATATGCAGGGGGCCCCTACGAGCAGTACTTC	CASSEYAGGPYEQYF